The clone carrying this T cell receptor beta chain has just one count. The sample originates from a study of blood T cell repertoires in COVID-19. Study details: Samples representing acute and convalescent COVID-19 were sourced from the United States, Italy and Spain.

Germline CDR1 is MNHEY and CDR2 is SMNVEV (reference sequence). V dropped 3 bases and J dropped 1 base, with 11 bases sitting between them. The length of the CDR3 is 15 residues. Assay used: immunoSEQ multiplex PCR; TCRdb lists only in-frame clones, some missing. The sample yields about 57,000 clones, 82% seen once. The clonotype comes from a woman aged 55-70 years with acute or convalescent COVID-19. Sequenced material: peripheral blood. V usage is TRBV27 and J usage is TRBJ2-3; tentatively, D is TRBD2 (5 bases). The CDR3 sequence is CASSFKLAGTDTQYF. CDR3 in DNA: TGTGCCAGCAGTTTTAAGCTAGCTGGCACAGATACGCAGTATTTT.